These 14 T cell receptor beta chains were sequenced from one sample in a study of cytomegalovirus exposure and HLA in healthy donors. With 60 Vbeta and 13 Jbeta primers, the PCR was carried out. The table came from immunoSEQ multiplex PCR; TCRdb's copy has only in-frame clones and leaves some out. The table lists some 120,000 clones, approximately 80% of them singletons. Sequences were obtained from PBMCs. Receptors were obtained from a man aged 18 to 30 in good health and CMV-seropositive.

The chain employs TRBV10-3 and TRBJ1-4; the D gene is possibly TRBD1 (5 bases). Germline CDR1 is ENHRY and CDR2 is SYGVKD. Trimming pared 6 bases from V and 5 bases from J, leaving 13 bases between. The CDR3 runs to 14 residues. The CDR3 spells CAIRSQDGNEKLFF. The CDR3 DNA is TGTGCCATCAGATCACAGGATGGGAATGAAAAACTGTTTTTT.

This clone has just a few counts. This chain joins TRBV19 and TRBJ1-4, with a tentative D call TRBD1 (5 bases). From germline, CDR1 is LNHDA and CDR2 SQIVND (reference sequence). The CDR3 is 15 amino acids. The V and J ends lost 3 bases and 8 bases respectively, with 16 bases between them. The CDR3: CASSISARAEEKLFF. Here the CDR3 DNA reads TGTGCCAGTAGTATCTCGGCCAGGGCGGAGGAAAAACTGTTTTTT.

The CDR3 coding sequence is TGTGCCATCAGTGAGTCGATAGCAGACGCCTATAGCAATCAGCCCCAGCATTTT. This encodes CAISESIADAYSNQPQHF. J is TRBJ1-5 and V is TRBV10-3; D uncertain. Trimming took 0 bases from V and 0 from J, leaving 15 bases between them. In germline, CDR1 is ENHRY, CDR2 SYGVKD. The CDR3 contains 18 residues.

CDR3 DNA sequence: TGTGCCAGCAGTGAATCTGGAGGTTATGGCTACACCTTC. As protein: CASSESGGYGYTF. The chain combines TRBV25-1 with TRBJ1-2, with no clear D. The germline V and J ends were trimmed by 1 base and 5 bases, with 8 bases remaining between them. The CDR3 spans 13 residues. Germline V CDR1 and CDR2: MGHDK, SYGVNS.

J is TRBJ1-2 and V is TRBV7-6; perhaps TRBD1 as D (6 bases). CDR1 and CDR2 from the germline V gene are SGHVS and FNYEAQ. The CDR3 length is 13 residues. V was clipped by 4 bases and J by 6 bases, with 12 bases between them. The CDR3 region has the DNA TGTGCCAGCAGCTCAGTACAGGGAGATGGCTACACCTTC. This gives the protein CASSSVQGDGYTF.

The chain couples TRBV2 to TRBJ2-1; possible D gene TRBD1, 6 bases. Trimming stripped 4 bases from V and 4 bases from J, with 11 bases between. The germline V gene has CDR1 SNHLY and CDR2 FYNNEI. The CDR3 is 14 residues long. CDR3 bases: TGTGCCAGCAGTGGACCCCAGGGGTACAATGAGCAGTTCTTC. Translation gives CASSGPQGYNEQFF.

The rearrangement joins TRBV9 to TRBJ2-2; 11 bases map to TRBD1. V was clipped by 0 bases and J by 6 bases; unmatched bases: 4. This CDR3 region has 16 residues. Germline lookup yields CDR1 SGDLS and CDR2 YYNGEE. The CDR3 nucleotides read TGTGCCAGCAGCGTAGCAGGACAGGGGGCTTCCGGGGAGCTGTTTTTT. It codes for CASSVAGQGASGELFF.

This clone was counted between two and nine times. The CDR3 DNA sequence: TGCGCCAGCAGTTTTGATGGGACAGGGGACACTGAAGCTTTCTTT. Its translation: CASSFDGTGDTEAFF. This chain joins TRBV5-1 and TRBJ1-1, with 10 bases fitting TRBD1. V lost 5 bases and J lost 3; bases outside the gene matches: 7. The CDR3 spans 15 residues. The germline CDR1 and CDR2 sequences are SGHRS and YFSETQ.

This chain's CDR3 is CASSLEGGTGGEQYF. CDR3 sequence (DNA): TGCGCCAGCAGCTTGGAGGGAGGAACAGGGGGCGAGCAGTACTTC. V usage is TRBV5-1 and J usage is TRBJ2-5; TRBD1 matches 8 bases. The J call may be mistaken, given a closer DNA end match to TRBJ2-7. CDR3 length: 15 amino acids. Germline V gene lookup returns CDR1 SGHRS and CDR2 YFSETQ.

As DNA, the CDR3 is TGCGCCAGCGCCTCCGAGGGAAGGGAGACCCAGTACTTC. Amino acids: CASASEGRETQYF. The chain recombines TRBV5-1 with TRBJ2-5, with a weak D call TRBD2 (5 bases). CDR1 is SGHRS, CDR2 YFSETQ, per germline. This CDR3 contains 13 residues. With 7 bases removed from V and 5 bases from J, the gap between germline ends came to 15 bases.

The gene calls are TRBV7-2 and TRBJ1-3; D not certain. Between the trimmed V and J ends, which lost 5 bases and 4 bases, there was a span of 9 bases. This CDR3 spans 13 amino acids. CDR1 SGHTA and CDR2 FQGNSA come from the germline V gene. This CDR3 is CASSPLAGNTIYF. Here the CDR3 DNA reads TGTGCCAGCAGCCCCTTGGCCGGAAACACCATATATTTT.

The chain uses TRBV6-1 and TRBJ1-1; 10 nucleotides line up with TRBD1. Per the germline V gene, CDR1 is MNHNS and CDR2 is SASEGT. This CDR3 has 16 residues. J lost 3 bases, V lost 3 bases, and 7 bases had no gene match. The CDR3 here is CASSDPGQGYHTEAFF. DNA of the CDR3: TGTGCCAGCAGTGACCCGGGACAGGGGTATCACACTGAAGCTTTCTTT.

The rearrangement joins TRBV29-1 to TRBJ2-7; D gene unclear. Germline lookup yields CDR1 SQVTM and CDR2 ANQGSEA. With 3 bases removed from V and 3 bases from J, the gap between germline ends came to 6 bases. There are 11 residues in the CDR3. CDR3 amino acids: CSVETGYEQYF. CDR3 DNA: TGCAGCGTTGAGACGGGCTACGAGCAGTACTTC.

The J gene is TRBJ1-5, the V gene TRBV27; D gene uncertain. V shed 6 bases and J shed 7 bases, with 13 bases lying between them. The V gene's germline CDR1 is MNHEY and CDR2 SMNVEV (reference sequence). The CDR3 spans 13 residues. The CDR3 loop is CASRTTYAQPQHF. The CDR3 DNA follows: TGTGCCAGCAGAACCACGTACGCGCAGCCCCAGCATTTT.